This note documents a single T cell receptor (beta chain) sequence. The antigen remains undetermined. The V gene's germline CDR1 is MGHRA and CDR2 YSYEKL. V was clipped by 1 base and J by 8 bases; unmatched bases: 9. This CDR3 has 16 amino acids. This specimen belongs to a study of cytomegalovirus exposure and HLA in healthy donors. Study-wide points: Most TCR beta V segments were productive about 87% or about 30% of the time in an earlier analysis. Presence/absence comparisons presumed near-even sequencing depth among donors.

PCR was performed using 60 Vbeta and 13 Jbeta primers. Here immunoSEQ multiplex PCR was the method, and the copy in TCRdb shows in-frame clones only, minus some. The table includes around 150,000 clones, over 60% detected once. This chain joins TRBV4-1 and TRBJ2-3, with 10 bases matching TRBD1. Sequenced input: PBMCs. This TCR was recovered from a man between 40 and 49 years old in good health and CMV-seronegative. In DNA, the CDR3 is TGCGCCAGCAGCCAAGGGGACTGGGACAGGGGAGGTACGCAGTATTTT. Protein: CASSQGDWDRGGTQYF.